Below are 25 T cell receptor beta chains sequenced from a single sample in a study of blood T cells in healthy people across ages. For the second PCR, which ran for about 6 to 12 cycles, a sample-barcoded 5' primer and a J-beta primer mix were used. Each CDR3 protein gets one entry after TCRdb re-called the 5' RACE reads with MiXCR. This sample yields about 730,000 distinct CDR3 sequences, of which about 42% are seen a single time; 20% to 25% belongs to the top ten. The sequencing sample was made of blood. The receptor set was obtained from a woman aged 55-69 years in good health.

The chain employs TRBV4-2 and TRBJ2-6; a weak D match, TRBD1 (5 bases). V was trimmed by 5 bases and J by 3 bases, leaving 11 bases between them. The CDR3 is 15 amino acids. Germline V CDR1 and CDR2: LGHNA, YNFKEQ. CDR3 DNA sequence: TGTGCCAGCAGCAGGGGCCAGGGTGGGGCCAACGTCCTGACTTTC. Encoded protein: CASSRGQGGANVLTF.

V is TRBV20-1 and J is TRBJ1-5, with 9 bases fitting TRBD1. The CDR3 is made up of 15 amino acids. Losses at the gene ends were 1 base for V and 9 bases for J; bases not matched to a gene: 10. The germline gives CDR1 DFQATT, CDR2 SNEGSKA (reference sequence). CDR3: CSARGGQGSFGPQHF. For the CDR3, the DNA is TGCAGTGCTAGAGGGGGACAGGGCTCATTTGGGCCCCAGCATTTT.

This clonotype was observed at least ten times. The V gene is TRBV3-1, the J gene TRBJ2-1; 10 bases are shared with TRBD2. Germline CDR1 and CDR2: LGHDT and YNNKEL (reference sequence). The CDR3 contains 16 residues. V lost 8 bases, J lost 12 bases, and 19 bases stayed unmatched. The CDR3 DNA sequence: TGTGCCAGCGGCCGCACAAGCGGGAGGGCCAATGGACGGCAGTTCTTC. Amino acids: CASGRTSGRANGRQFF.

The CDR3 is CASSQPVVAVGNEQFF. CDR3 nucleotides: TGTGCCAGCAGCCAGCCCGTGGTAGCGGTTGGTAATGAGCAGTTCTTC. The chain joins TRBV3-1 to TRBJ2-1; D perhaps matches TRBD2 (6 bases). CDR3 length: 16 amino acids. Germline assignment: CDR1 LGHDT and CDR2 YNNKEL (reference sequence). V lost 3 bases, J lost 7 bases, and 19 bases lay in between.

The chain joins TRBV12-3 or TRBV12-4 to TRBJ2-1; 16 positions match TRBD2. The CDR3 is made up of 15 amino acids. The V and J ends lost 6 bases and 7 bases, in that order; junction bases with no gene match: 3. CDR3 region: CASREGLAGGNEQFF. The CDR3 nucleotides are TGTGCCAGCAGGGAGGGACTAGCGGGGGGGAATGAGCAGTTCTTC.

This clonotype occurred a few times. The rearrangement links TRBV25-1 to TRBJ2-3; possible D gene TRBD1, 6 bases. The germline gives CDR1 MGHDK, CDR2 SYGVNS. Trimming shortened V by 6 bases and J by 4 bases, and 17 bases separated the two germline ends. The CDR3 sequence is 15 residues long. The CDR3 DNA reads as TGTGCCAGCAGGAACCGAGGGGGAGTACCAGATACGCAGTATTTT. Protein sequence: CASRNRGGVPDTQYF.

The chain couples TRBV5-1 to TRBJ2-7; D is unresolved. This CDR3 has 16 amino acids. Germline V gene lookup returns CDR1 SGHRS and CDR2 YFSETQ. Trimming took 0 bases from V and 0 from J, leaving 13 bases between them. CDR3 sequence (DNA): TGCGCCAGCAGCTTGGTTAGGCCCGACCACTCCTACGAGCAGTACTTC. As protein: CASSLVRPDHSYEQYF.

This clonotype was recorded many times. This chain uses TRBV7-2 with TRBJ2-5; D perhaps matches TRBD2 (6 bases). Trimming removed 5 bases at V and 4 bases at J, with 11 bases between. The germline gives CDR1 SGHTA, CDR2 FQGNSA. The length of the CDR3 is 13 residues. As DNA, the CDR3 is TGTGCCAGCAGCCTACTGGAGGGAGAGACCCAGTACTTC. Protein: CASSLLEGETQYF.

V gene TRBV7-3 combines with J gene TRBJ2-7; D unresolved. Trimming removed 1 base at V and 0 bases at J, with 7 bases between. The CDR3 is 14 amino acids. The germline V gene encodes CDR1 SGHTA and CDR2 FQGTGA. The CDR3 DNA follows: TGTGCCAGCAGCTTAAGAAGCCTCTCCTACGAGCAGTACTTC. Protein product: CASSLRSLSYEQYF.

This clonotype was seen ten or more times. The V gene is TRBV4-2, the J gene TRBJ2-1; 12 bases are shared with TRBD2. In germline, CDR1 is LGHNA, CDR2 YNFKEQ. V shed 0 bases, J shed 6 bases, and the junction held 6 bases outside the gene matches. The CDR3 has 17 amino acids. In nucleotides, the CDR3 is TGTGCCAGCAGCCAAGACTCAGTACTAGCGGGAGGCAATGAGCAGTTCTTC. Translating it yields CASSQDSVLAGGNEQFF.

This clonotype showed up just a few times. The chain has TRBV6-5 and TRBJ2-5; no definite D call. The DNA end is a closer match to TRBJ2-7, so the J assignment may be wrong. This CDR3 has 14 amino acids. Germline loops: CDR1 MNHEY, CDR2 SVGAGI. The CDR3 loop is CASSYSSLPYEQYF. The CDR3 DNA is TGTGCCAGCAGTTACTCTTCGCTCCCCTACGAGCAGTACTTC.

This clonotype was recorded a few times. V gene TRBV3-1 combines with J gene TRBJ2-5, with D perhaps TRBD1 or TRBD2 (5 bases each). Germline lookup yields CDR1 LGHDT and CDR2 YNNKEL (reference sequence). This CDR3 contains 17 residues. The V and J ends lost 0 bases and 2 bases respectively, with 16 bases between them. The CDR3 reads CASSQEVPLAGQETQYF. The DNA of the CDR3 is TGTGCCAGCAGCCAAGAAGTTCCCCTAGCAGGGCAAGAGACCCAGTACTTC.

As DNA, the CDR3 is TGTGCCAGCAGTTTTCTGACAGGGGCTGGGGACACTGAAGCTTTCTTT. Its translation is CASSFLTGAGDTEAFF. The J gene is TRBJ1-1, the V gene TRBV27; 8 bases are shared with TRBD1. Trimming removed 3 bases from V and 3 bases from J; junction bases left unmatched: 9. The germline V gene has CDR1 MNHEY and CDR2 SMNVEV (reference sequence). CDR3 length: 16 residues.

The chain carries TRBV12-3 or TRBV12-4 and TRBJ1-1; D unresolved. The CDR3 consists of 12 residues. Trimming left V 8 bases short and J 8 bases short, with 15 bases between. The DNA of the CDR3 is TGTGCCAGCTCACACAGTAAAGGGGAAGCTTTCTTT. It translates to CASSHSKGEAFF.

There are many counts of this clonotype. The chain links TRBV10-3 to TRBJ2-7, with 10 positions matching TRBD1. From germline, CDR1 is ENHRY and CDR2 SYGVKD. V was clipped by 3 bases and J by 2 bases; unmatched bases: 7. This CDR3 contains 16 residues. In DNA, the CDR3 is TGTGCCATCAGTGATAAGGGACAGGGGCCAACCTACGAGCAGTACTTC. Residues: CAISDKGQGPTYEQYF.

Remarks on this clonotype: Given a much more abundant clone one base away, this may be a read error. The CDR3 nucleotides read TGCAGCGCCGGGGTGAACTATGGCTACACCTTC. It encodes CSAGVNYGYTF. This chain joins TRBV29-1 and TRBJ1-2; D uncertain. The CDR3 is made up of 11 amino acids. Trimming left V 7 bases short and J 2 bases short, with 8 bases between. CDR1 and CDR2 (germline): SQVTM, ANQGSEA. The variable domain in full, completed from reference TRBV29-1 and TRBJ1-2, reads SAVISQKPSRDICQRGTSLTIQCQVDSQVTMMFWYRQQPGQSLTLIATANQGSEATYESGFVIDKFPISRPNLTFSTLTVSNMSPEDSSIYLCSAGVNYGYTFGSGTRLTVV.

The rearrangement links TRBV29-1 to TRBJ2-7; TRBD1 agrees at 7 bases. The J segment lost 2 bases and the V segment lost 6 bases, leaving 7 bases of the junction unmatched. The germline V gene encodes CDR1 SQVTM and CDR2 ANQGSEA. The CDR3 is 13 amino acids. The CDR3 protein is CSVGWDSPYEQYF. CDR3 in DNA: TGCAGCGTGGGTTGGGACAGTCCCTACGAGCAGTACTTC.

To note about this clonotype: One end of the junction is discordant with germline, which a read error may explain. The CDR3 sequence is CAGSLGTSGNEQYF. CDR3 coding DNA: TGTGCCGGCAGCTTGGGGACTAGTGGCAATGAGCAGTACTTC. This rearrangement joins TRBV7-9 to TRBJ2-5; 8 nucleotides agree with TRBD2. Germline V gene lookup returns CDR1 SEHNR and CDR2 FQNEAQ (reference sequence). The CDR3 has 14 amino acids.

The chain uses TRBV19 and TRBJ2-1, with D possibly being TRBD1 (5 bases). Germline V gene lookup returns CDR1 LNHDA and CDR2 SQIVND (reference sequence). Trimming stripped 4 bases from V and 4 bases from J, with 14 bases between. The CDR3 sequence is 15 residues long. CDR3: CASSRGDVTYNEQFF. The CDR3 DNA is TGTGCCAGTAGTAGGGGCGACGTAACTTACAATGAGCAGTTCTTC.

The chain has TRBV20-1 and TRBJ1-2, with D maybe TRBD1 (6 bases). This CDR3 is built from 14 residues. The ends were cut back, 1 base at V and 7 bases at J, with 16 bases in the middle. The germline V gene has CDR1 DFQATT and CDR2 SNEGSKA (reference sequence). CDR3 residues: CSARVSLQGRGYTF. The DNA of the CDR3 is TGCAGTGCTAGAGTTTCCCTACAGGGTCGTGGCTACACCTTC.

This chain links TRBV7-6 with TRBJ1-2; a weak D match, TRBD1 (6 bases). The V and J ends lost 0 bases and 1 base respectively, with 15 bases between them. Germline loops: CDR1 SGHVS, CDR2 FNYEAQ. There are 17 residues in the CDR3. The CDR3 DNA reads TGTGCCAGCAGCTTAGCCGGCGGGGGCGGTGGTAACTATGGCTACACCTTC. Encoded protein: CASSLAGGGGGNYGYTF.

This clonotype was counted a few times. The rearrangement joins TRBV5-1 to TRBJ2-5; TRBD2 agrees at 11 bases. The V gene's germline CDR1 is SGHRS and CDR2 YFSETQ. V gave up 4 bases and J gave up 5 bases; unmatched junction bases: 10. The CDR3 spans 16 residues. The CDR3 reads CASSTGTSGPQETQYF. Written as DNA, the CDR3 is TGCGCCAGCAGCACCGGGACTAGCGGACCTCAGGAGACCCAGTACTTC.

The chain carries TRBV10-3 and TRBJ2-1; 11 bases line up with TRBD2. Germline V gene sequence: CDR1 ENHRY, CDR2 SYGVKD. Losses at the gene ends were 7 bases for V and 8 bases for J; bases not matched to a gene: 4. The CDR3 totals 13 residues. CDR3 sequence reads: CAINSGGEDEQFF. The CDR3 coding sequence is TGTGCCATCAATAGCGGGGGGGAAGATGAGCAGTTCTTC.

To note about this clonotype: Given a much more abundant clone one base away, this may be a read error. This chain joins TRBV29-1 and TRBJ2-1; tentatively, D is TRBD1 or TRBD2 (5 bases each). V shed 7 bases and J shed 9 bases, with 13 bases lying between them. Germline assignment: CDR1 SQVTM and CDR2 ANQGSEA. This CDR3 comprises 11 residues. CDR3: CSGRKGPEQFF. The CDR3 bases are TGCAGCGGTAGGAAGGGACCTGAGCAGTTCTTC.

The rearrangement joins TRBV25-1 to TRBJ2-4; D uncertain. CDR1 MGHDK and CDR2 SYGVNS come from the germline V gene. CDR3 length: 11 amino acids. Trimming left V 2 bases short and J 7 bases short, with 3 bases between. CDR3 nucleotides: TGTGCCAGCAGTGAAGGGAACATTCAGTACTTC. It translates to CASSEGNIQYF.